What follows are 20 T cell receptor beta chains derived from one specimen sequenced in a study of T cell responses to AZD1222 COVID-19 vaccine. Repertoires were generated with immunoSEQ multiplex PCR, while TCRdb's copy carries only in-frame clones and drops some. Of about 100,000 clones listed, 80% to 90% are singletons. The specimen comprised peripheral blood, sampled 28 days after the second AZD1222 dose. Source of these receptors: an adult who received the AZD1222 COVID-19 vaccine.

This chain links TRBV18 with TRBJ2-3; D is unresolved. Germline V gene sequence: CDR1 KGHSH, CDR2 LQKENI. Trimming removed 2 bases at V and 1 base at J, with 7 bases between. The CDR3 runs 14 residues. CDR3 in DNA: TGTGCCAGCTCACCAAGGTACGGCACAGATACGCAGTATTTT. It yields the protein CASSPRYGTDTQYF.

DNA for the CDR3: TGCGCCAGCAGCTTACAGGGGGCGCGGGAAGAGACCCAGTACTTC. Amino acid sequence: CASSLQGAREETQYF. The J gene is TRBJ2-5, the V gene TRBV5-1, with 9 bases matching TRBD1. Germline assignment: CDR1 SGHRS and CDR2 YFSETQ. The J segment lost 3 bases and the V segment lost 2 bases, leaving 5 bases of the junction unmatched. The CDR3 covers 15 residues.

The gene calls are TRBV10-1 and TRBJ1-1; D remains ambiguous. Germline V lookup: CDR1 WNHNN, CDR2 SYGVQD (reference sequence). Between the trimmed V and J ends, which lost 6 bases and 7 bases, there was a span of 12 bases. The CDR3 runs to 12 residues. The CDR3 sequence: CASRGYGSEAFF. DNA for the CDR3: TGCGCCAGCAGGGGGTACGGAAGTGAAGCTTTCTTT.

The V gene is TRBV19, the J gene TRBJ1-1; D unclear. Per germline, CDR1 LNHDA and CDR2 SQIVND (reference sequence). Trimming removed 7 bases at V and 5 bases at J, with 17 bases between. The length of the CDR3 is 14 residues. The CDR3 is CASNTQAVGTEAFF. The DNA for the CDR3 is TGTGCCAGTAACACCCAGGCGGTTGGGACTGAAGCTTTCTTT.

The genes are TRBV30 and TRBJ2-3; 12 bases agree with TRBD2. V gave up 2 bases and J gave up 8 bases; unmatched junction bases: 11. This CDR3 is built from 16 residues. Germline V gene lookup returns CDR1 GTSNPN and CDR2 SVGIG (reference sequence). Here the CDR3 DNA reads TGTGCCTGGAGTTCGACTAGCGGGAGAAAGTTACGTACGCAGTATTTT. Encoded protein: CAWSSTSGRKLRTQYF.

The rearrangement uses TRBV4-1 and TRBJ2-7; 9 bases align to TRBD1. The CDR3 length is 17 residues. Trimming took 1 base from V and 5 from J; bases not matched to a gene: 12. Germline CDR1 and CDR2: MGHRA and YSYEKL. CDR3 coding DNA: TGCGCCAGCAGCCAAGTTGGGATCCGGGACAGGGACCACGAGCAGTACTTC. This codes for CASSQVGIRDRDHEQYF.

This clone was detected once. CDR3 DNA: TGTGCCAGCAGTGATACGGGTTCGGATGAAAAACTGTTTTTT. Residues: CASSDTGSDEKLFF. The chain recombines TRBV2 with TRBJ1-4; D gene ambiguous. The ends were cut back, 3 bases at V and 6 bases at J, with 11 bases in the middle. The CDR3 extends over 14 amino acids. CDR1 is SNHLY and CDR2 is FYNNEI in the germline V gene.

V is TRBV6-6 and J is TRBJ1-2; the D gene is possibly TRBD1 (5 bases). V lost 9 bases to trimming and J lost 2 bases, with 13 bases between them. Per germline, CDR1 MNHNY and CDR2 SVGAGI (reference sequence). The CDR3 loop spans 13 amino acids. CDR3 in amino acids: CASTRPGNYGYTF. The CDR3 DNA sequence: TGTGCCAGTACTAGACCAGGGAACTATGGCTACACCTTC.

CDR3 in amino acids: CASTNKQGGTEAFF. In DNA, the CDR3 is TGCGCCAGCACCAACAAACAGGGAGGAACTGAAGCTTTCTTT. The chain carries TRBV5-1 and TRBJ1-1; possible D gene TRBD1, 6 bases. Germline CDR1 is SGHRS and CDR2 is YFSETQ. V was shortened by 6 bases and J by 5 bases, with 17 bases between the two germline ends. There are 14 residues in the CDR3.

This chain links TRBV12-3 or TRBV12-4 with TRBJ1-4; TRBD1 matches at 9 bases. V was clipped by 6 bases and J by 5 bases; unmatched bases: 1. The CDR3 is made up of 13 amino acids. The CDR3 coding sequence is TGTGCCAGCAGAGGGACAGGGAATGAAAAACTGTTTTTT. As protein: CASRGTGNEKLFF.

For the CDR3, the DNA is TGTGCCAGCAGCTTCCGGGACAAAGATACGCAGTATTTT. Protein product: CASSFRDKDTQYF. The chain carries TRBV7-3 and TRBJ2-3; a possible D gene is TRBD1 (6 bases). Germline CDR1 reads SGHTA; CDR2 reads FQGTGA. V was pared by 3 bases and J by 5 bases, with 9 bases between. The length of the CDR3 is 13 residues.

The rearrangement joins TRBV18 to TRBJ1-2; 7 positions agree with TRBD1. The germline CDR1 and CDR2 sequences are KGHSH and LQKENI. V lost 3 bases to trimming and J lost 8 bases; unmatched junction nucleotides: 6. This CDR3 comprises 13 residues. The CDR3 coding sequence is TGTGCCAGCTCACCCGACAGGGAAACGGGCTACACCTTC. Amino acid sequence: CASSPDRETGYTF. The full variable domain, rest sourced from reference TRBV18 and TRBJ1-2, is NAGVMQNPRHLVRRRGQEARLRCSPMKGHSHVYWYRQLPEEGLKFMVYLQKENIIDESGMPKERFSAEFPKEGPSILRIQQVVRGDSAAYFCASSPDRETGYTFGSGTRLTVV.

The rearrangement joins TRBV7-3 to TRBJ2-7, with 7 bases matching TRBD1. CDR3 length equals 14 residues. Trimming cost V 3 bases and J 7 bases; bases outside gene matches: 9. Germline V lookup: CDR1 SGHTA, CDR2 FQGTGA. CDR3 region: CASSFTRDSLEQYF. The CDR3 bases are TGTGCCAGCAGCTTTACAAGGGACAGCCTGGAGCAGTACTTC.

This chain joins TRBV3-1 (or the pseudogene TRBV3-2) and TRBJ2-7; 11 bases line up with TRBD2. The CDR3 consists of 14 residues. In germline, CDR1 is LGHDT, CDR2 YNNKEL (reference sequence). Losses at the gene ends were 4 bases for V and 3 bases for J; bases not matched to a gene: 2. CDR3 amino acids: CASSRGTSGYEQYF. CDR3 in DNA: TGTGCCAGCAGCCGAGGGACTAGCGGCTACGAGCAGTACTTC.

The CDR3 spells CASSDGGTGELFF. CDR3 nucleotides: TGTGCCAGCAGCGACGGGGGCACCGGGGAGCTGTTTTTT. The gene calls are TRBV9 and TRBJ2-2, with D maybe TRBD2 (6 bases). Trimming took off 3 bases at V and 4 bases at J, with 7 bases between the two ends. The CDR3 is made up of 13 amino acids. Germline CDR1 is SGDLS and CDR2 is YYNGEE.

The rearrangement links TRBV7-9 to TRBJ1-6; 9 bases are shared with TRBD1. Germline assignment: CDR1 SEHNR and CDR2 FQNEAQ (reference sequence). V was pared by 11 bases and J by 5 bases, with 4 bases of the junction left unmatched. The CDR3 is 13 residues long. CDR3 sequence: CAYDRGNNSPLHF. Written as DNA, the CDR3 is TGTGCCTACGACAGGGGGAATAATTCACCCCTCCACTTT.

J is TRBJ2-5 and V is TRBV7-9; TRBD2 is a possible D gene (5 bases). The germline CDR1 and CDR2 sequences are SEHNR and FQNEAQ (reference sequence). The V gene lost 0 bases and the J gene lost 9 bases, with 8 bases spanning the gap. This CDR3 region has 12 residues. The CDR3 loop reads CASSLADSAQYF. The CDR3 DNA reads TGTGCCAGCAGCTTAGCGGACTCGGCCCAGTACTTC. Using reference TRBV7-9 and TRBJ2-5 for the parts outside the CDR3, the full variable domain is DTGVSQNPRHKITKRGQNVTFRCDPISEHNRLYWYRQTLGQGPEFLTYFQNEAQLEKSRLLSDRFSAERPKGSFSTLEIQRTEQGDSAMYLCASSLADSAQYFGPGTRLLVL.

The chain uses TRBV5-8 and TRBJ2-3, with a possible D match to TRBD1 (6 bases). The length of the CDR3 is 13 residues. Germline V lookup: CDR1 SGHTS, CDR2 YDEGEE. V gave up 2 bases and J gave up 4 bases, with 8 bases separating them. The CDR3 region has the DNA TGTGCCAGCAGCTTTTCAGGGGCAGATACGCAGTATTTT. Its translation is CASSFSGADTQYF. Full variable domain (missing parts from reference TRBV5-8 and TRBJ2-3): EAGVTQSPTHLIKTRGQQATLRCSPISGHTSVYWYQQALGLGLQFLLWYDEGEERNRGNFPPRFSGRQFPNYSSELNVNALELEDSALYLCASSFSGADTQYFGPGTRLTVL.

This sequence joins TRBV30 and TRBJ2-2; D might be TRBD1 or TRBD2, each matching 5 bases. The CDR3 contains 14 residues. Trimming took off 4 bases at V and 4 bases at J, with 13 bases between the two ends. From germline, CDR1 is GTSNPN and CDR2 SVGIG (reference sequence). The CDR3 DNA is TGTGCCTGGACCCCTGGGGGTGGCACCGGGGAGCTGTTTTTT. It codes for CAWTPGGGTGELFF.

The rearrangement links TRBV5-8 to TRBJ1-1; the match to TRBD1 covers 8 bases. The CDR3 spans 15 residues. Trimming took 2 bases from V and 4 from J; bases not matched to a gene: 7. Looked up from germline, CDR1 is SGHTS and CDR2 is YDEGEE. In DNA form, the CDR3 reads TGTGCCAGCAGCTTCTCCCAGGGGGCCGTCACTGAAGCTTTCTTT. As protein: CASSFSQGAVTEAFF.